Listed below are T cell receptor beta chains from one sample, sequenced in a study of T cells in Graves' hyperthyroidism and ophthalmopathy. TCRdb processed the multiplex PCR reads anew with MiXCR; each CDR3 protein has one entry. Of 660,000 or so distinct CDR3 sequences in the sample, over 40% were seen once. Material for sequencing was peripheral blood or thyroid tissue (not recorded which). These receptors were obtained from an adult man with Graves' disease, either hyperthyroidism or ophthalmopathy (not recorded which). CDR3s include the opening cysteine and the closing phenylalanine or tryptophan. D genes are given only for firm matches. Rows give clone size only sometimes, using once, few, many, or a class for an expanded clone.

V,D,J,size,DNA,CDR3
TRBV6-1,NA,TRBJ1-5,NA,TGTGCCAGCAGTGGTTTAGTTTCGGCGGGGTTAGGACAGCCCCAGCATTTT,CASSGLVSAGLGQPQHF
TRBV20-1,NA,TRBJ2-7,NA,TGCAGTGCTAGATCCCCCCAGACCTACTACGAGCAGTACTTC,CSARSPQTYYEQYF
TRBV2,NA,TRBJ1-4,NA,TGTGCCAGCAGACAACGGAGTACGAATGTTAATGAAAAACTGTTTTTT,CASRQRSTNVNEKLFF
TRBV19,NA,TRBJ1-4,NA,TGTGCCAGTAGTGATCGGGCAAAGAGTGAAAAACTGTTTTTT,CASSDRAKSEKLFF
TRBV7-2,TRBD1,TRBJ1-4,many,TGTGCCAGCAGCTTAGCGCAAGGAGGGGGCGCCGAAAAACTGTTTTTT,CASSLAQGGGAEKLFF
TRBV5-1,NA,TRBJ1-1,many,TGCGCCAGCAGCGGACTCGACAGCCGAGCTTTCTTT,CASSGLDSRAFF
TRBV7-9,NA,TRBJ1-1,many,TGTGCCAGCAGCGGCGCCTCCCAGGGTACCACTGAAGCTTTCTTT,CASSGASQGTTEAFF
TRBV10-3,TRBD1,TRBJ1-2,NA,TGTGCCATCAGGGCCGGGACAGGGAGTCTTGGCTATGGCTACACCTTC,CAIRAGTGSLGYGYTF
TRBV7-8,NA,TRBJ1-6,NA,TGTGCCAGCAGCCAAGAAATTGTGGGCGGTTCACCCCTCCACTTT,CASSQEIVGGSPLHF
TRBV2,TRBD1,TRBJ1-2,NA,TGTGCCAGCAAACCCGGGACAGCCTTTGGTGGCTACACCTTC,CASKPGTAFGGYTF
TRBV29-1,TRBD1,TRBJ1-5,NA,TGCAGCGTTTCAAGGATGGGGACAGACCAGCATTTT,CSVSRMGTDQHF
TRBV10-2,NA,TRBJ1-2,many,TGCGCCAGCAGTGAGTCAAATCAGCAAGCTAACTATGGCTACACCTTC,CASSESNQQANYGYTF
TRBV12-3/TRBV12-4,TRBD1,TRBJ1-4,NA,TGTGCCAGCAGTTTCCCTGGGACAGGGGGGGAAAAACTGTTTTTT,CASSFPGTGGEKLFF
TRBV6-6,NA,TRBJ1-4,many,TGTGCCAGCAGTGGGAGTAATGAAAAACTGTTTTTT,CASSGSNEKLFF
TRBV6-5,TRBD1,TRBJ1-2,NA,TGTGCCAGCAGTTCGACAGGGGGGGGAGGCTATGGCTACACCTTC,CASSSTGGGGYGYTF
TRBV7-2,NA,TRBJ1-5,NA,TGCGCCAGCAGCCAAGATTTCCAGGGAACGATCAATCAGCCCCAGCATTTT,CASSQDFQGTINQPQHF
TRBV10-1,NA,TRBJ1-1,NA,TGCGCCAGCAGTGAAGACCCCCTGGGCACTGAAGCTTTCTTT,CASSEDPLGTEAFF
TRBV10-3,TRBD2,TRBJ2-5,NA,TGTGCCATCAGTGAGTCAGGGCTAGCGGCAACTCAAGAGACCCAGTACTTC,CAISESGLAATQETQYF
TRBV15,NA,TRBJ1-5,NA,TGTGCCACCAGCAGAGACAGGGGCCAGGAGCAGCCCCAGCATTTT,CATSRDRGQEQPQHF
TRBV29-1,NA,TRBJ2-3,NA,TGCAGCGTTGCGGAGAAAACAGATACGCAGTATTTT,CSVAEKTDTQYF
TRBV6-2/TRBV6-3,NA,TRBJ1-5,NA,TGTGCCAGCAGTTACGAGGGGGGCCGCAATCAGCCCCAGCATTTT,CASSYEGGRNQPQHF
TRBV15,NA,TRBJ1-4,NA,TGCGCCACCAACAGAGCAGGGAGCCCTAATGAAAAACTGTTTTTT,CATNRAGSPNEKLFF
TRBV12-3/TRBV12-4,TRBD1,TRBJ1-4,NA,TGTGCCAGCGGTAGACAGGGTGAAAAACTGTTTTTT,CASGRQGEKLFF
TRBV2,NA,TRBJ2-1,NA,TGTGCCAGCAGTGAAGCGAGACAGCAGTTCTTC,CASSEARQQFF
TRBV20-1,TRBD2,TRBJ2-5,many,TGCAGTGCGGGACTAGTGGGAGCGGAGACCCAGTACTTC,CSAGLVGAETQYF
TRBV6-1,TRBD1,TRBJ1-6,NA,TGTGCCAGGTCCCGGGACAGGGTTGGTAATTCACCCCTCCACTTT,CARSRDRVGNSPLHF
TRBV10-3,TRBD1,TRBJ1-2,NA,TGTGCCATCAGTGAGGACAGGGTGGGCTATGGCTACACCTTC,CAISEDRVGYGYTF
TRBV12-3/TRBV12-4,TRBD2,TRBJ2-7,NA,TGTGCCAGCAGTCGGGGCACTAGCGGGCTCTCCTACGAGCAGTACTTC,CASSRGTSGLSYEQYF
TRBV12-3/TRBV12-4,NA,TRBJ1-2,NA,TGTGCCAGCAGACCGGACAGTAAAAACTATGGCTACACCTTC,CASRPDSKNYGYTF
TRBV25-1,TRBD1,TRBJ2-7,NA,TGTGCCAGCAGGAGGGACAGGGGGCCGGACGAGCAGTACTTC,CASRRDRGPDEQYF
TRBV10-3,TRBD1,TRBJ1-1,NA,TGTGCCAGCATTCTAACAGGGGATACTGAAGCTTTCTTT,CASILTGDTEAFF
TRBV9,TRBD1,TRBJ1-6,many,TGTGCCAGCAGCGGGAGACAGGGGTTAGACTCACCCCTCCACTTT,CASSGRQGLDSPLHF
TRBV24-1,TRBD1,TRBJ1-2,many,TGTGCCACCAGAGCCGGGGGACAGGAGGGATATGGCTACACCTTC,CATRAGGQEGYGYTF
TRBV20-1,NA,TRBJ2-5,NA,TGCAGTGCTAGACCGGGCGGGGACCTCCCGGAGACCCAGTACTTC,CSARPGGDLPETQYF
TRBV10-3,NA,TRBJ2-6,many,TGTGCCATCAGTGAGTCGTGGCCAGCTGGGGCCAACGTCCTGACTTTC,CAISESWPAGANVLTF
TRBV15,NA,TRBJ1-1,many,TGTGCCACCAGCAGAGCGGTGTCCCCAGTCGACACTGAAGCTTTCTTT,CATSRAVSPVDTEAFF
TRBV24-1,NA,TRBJ2-2,many,TGTGCCACCGGGGCCCGAACCGGGGAGCTGTTTTTT,CATGARTGELFF
TRBV7-6,NA,TRBJ2-5,NA,TGTGCCAGCAGCCACACCGGGACGGGCGAGACCCAGTACTTC,CASSHTGTGETQYF
TRBV24-1,NA,TRBJ1-5,few,TGTGCCACCAGTGATGCCAGGTGGGGTAGTTATAGCAATCAGCCCCAGCATTTT,CATSDARWGSYSNQPQHF
TRBV19,NA,TRBJ1-1,many,TGTGCCAGTACGCTAGATTGGAGAATAGCTTTCTTT,CASTLDWRIAFF
TRBV29-1,TRBD1,TRBJ2-7,many,TGCAGCGCGGACAGGACACTGGGCGAGCAGTACTTC,CSADRTLGEQYF
TRBV5-6,NA,TRBJ1-2,NA,TGTGCCAGCGCCGAACCAGGGGTCTATGGCTACACCTTC,CASAEPGVYGYTF
TRBV10-3,TRBD1,TRBJ1-1,few,TGTGCCACGGGACAGGGGAACACTGAAGCTTTCTTT,CATGQGNTEAFF
TRBV12-3/TRBV12-4,NA,TRBJ1-2,few,TGTGCCAGCAGCTTCTCTCCGGGACATCCTAACTATGGCTACACCTTC,CASSFSPGHPNYGYTF
TRBV20-1,NA,TRBJ2-7,NA,TGCAGTACTAGGTCCTTCACCCTCGACTACGAGCAGTACTTC,CSTRSFTLDYEQYF